The 17 T cell receptor beta chains given below trace back to one sample, sequenced in a study of cytomegalovirus exposure and HLA in healthy donors. The PCR employed 60 Vbeta primers together with 13 Jbeta primers. Generated by immunoSEQ multiplex PCR, the TCRdb table keeps only in-frame clones and is missing some. The repertoire has some 140,000 clones, around 70% of them found once; the top ten carry approximately 2.1%. Sequenced: PBMCs. Every receptor here comes from a man aged 30 to 45 in good health and CMV-seronegative.

This CDR3 is CASSPGQLNEKLFF. In nucleotides, the CDR3 is TGTGCCAGTAGCCCGGGACAGCTTAATGAAAAACTGTTTTTT. The chain couples TRBV19 to TRBJ1-4, with 7 bases matching TRBD1. Germline CDR1 is LNHDA and CDR2 is SQIVND (reference sequence). V dropped 6 bases and J dropped 4; count of bases not matched to a gene: 5. The CDR3 spans 14 residues. The variable domain in full, with the rest retrieved from reference TRBV19 and TRBJ1-4, is DGGITQSPKYLFRKEGQNVTLSCEQNLNHDAMYWYRQDPGQGLRLIYYSQIVNDFQKGDIAEGYSVSREKKESFPLTVTSAQKNPTAFYLCASSPGQLNEKLFFGSGTQLSVL.

The rearrangement links TRBV7-2 to TRBJ2-7; no firm D call. The V and J ends lost 2 bases and 3 bases respectively, with 8 bases between them. Looked up from germline, CDR1 is SGHTA and CDR2 is FQGNSA. The CDR3 contains 13 residues. As DNA, the CDR3 is TGTGCCAGCAGCTTAATTACGGGCTACGAGCAGTACTTC. It specifies CASSLITGYEQYF.

The chain employs TRBV29-1 and TRBJ2-1; 9 nucleotides match TRBD2. CDR1 and CDR2 from the germline V gene are SQVTM and ANQGSEA. With V trimmed by 4 bases and J by 5 bases, 3 bases remained unmatched. The CDR3 covers 13 residues. CDR3 protein: CSVALAGNNEQFF. CDR3 sequence (DNA): TGCAGCGTTGCTCTAGCGGGGAACAATGAGCAGTTCTTC.

To note about this clone: At one end, the junction sequence differs from germline, possibly due to a read error. This chain connects TRBV7-9 to TRBJ1-1; 7 nucleotides align to TRBD1. This CDR3 is 14 amino acids long. The germline CDR1 and CDR2 sequences are SEHNR and FQNEAQ (reference sequence). CDR3 in amino acids: CSSSLGQETTEAFF. The DNA of the CDR3 is TGTTCCAGCAGCTTAGGACAGGAGACAACTGAAGCTTTCTTT.

This clone was picked up one time. This chain joins TRBV28 and TRBJ1-1; TRBD1 matches 9 bases. The V gene end was trimmed by 6 bases and the J gene end by 3 bases; junction bases not matched to a gene: 5. This CDR3 region has 14 residues. Germline CDR1 MDHEN, CDR2 SYDVKM. CDR3 sequence: CASRSGTGYTEAFF. CDR3 DNA sequence: TGTGCCAGCAGGTCCGGGACAGGGTACACTGAAGCTTTCTTT.

This clone was detected only a few times. The chain uses TRBV9 and TRBJ2-2; a weak D match, TRBD2 (6 bases). Germline-derived CDR1 and CDR2 are SGDLS and YYNGEE. V lost 1 base and J 2 bases, leaving 9 bases between the germline ends. The CDR3 covers 15 residues. CDR3 protein: CASSVWGENTGELFF. CDR3 in DNA: TGTGCCAGCAGCGTATGGGGGGAAAACACCGGGGAGCTGTTTTTT.

The CDR3 here is CASSLQGLGYGYTF. CDR3 nucleotides: TGTGCCAGCAGCTTGCAGGGCTTAGGCTATGGCTACACCTTC. The chain is built from TRBV5-4 and TRBJ1-2; possible D gene TRBD1, 5 bases. The CDR3 extends over 14 amino acids. Trimming took 1 base from V and 4 from J, leaving 11 bases between them. Germline loops: CDR1 SGHNT, CDR2 YYREEE (reference sequence).

The chain employs TRBV2 and TRBJ1-2; 7 bases map to TRBD1. This CDR3 has 14 residues. V trimming: 6 bases; J trimming: 8 bases; junction bases outside the gene matches: 12. Germline CDR1 reads SNHLY; CDR2 reads FYNNEI. CDR3 region: CASSLRDRENGYTF. The DNA of the CDR3 is TGTGCCAGCAGCCTCAGAGACAGGGAAAACGGCTACACCTTC.

In its sample, this clone was seen once. This sequence joins TRBV25-1 and TRBJ1-2; 8 nucleotides line up with TRBD1. Germline assignment: CDR1 MGHDK and CDR2 SYGVNS. The CDR3 contains 15 residues. V dropped 6 bases and J dropped 4; count of bases not matched to a gene: 10. The CDR3 sequence is CASRSDRGEGYGYTF. The CDR3, as DNA: TGTGCCAGCAGGAGCGACAGGGGAGAGGGCTATGGCTACACCTTC.

This chain connects TRBV12-5 to TRBJ2-1, with 13 bases matching TRBD2. The CDR3 has 14 amino acids. The ends lost 5 bases at V and 7 bases at J; junction bases unmatched: 2. From germline, CDR1 is LGHNT and CDR2 FRNRAP. The CDR3 DNA is TGTGCTAGTGGTACGGGACTAGCGGGAAATGAGCAGTTCTTC. It codes for CASGTGLAGNEQFF.

Comments on this clone: An end of the junction differs from the germline gene, which may be a read error. The gene calls are TRBV7-2 and TRBJ1-2; 9 bases agree with TRBD1. This CDR3 is 13 amino acids long. The germline V gene encodes CDR1 SGHTA and CDR2 FQGNSA. The CDR3 spells CASSQMGQGGYPF. In DNA, the CDR3 is TGTGCCAGCAGCCAAATGGGACAGGGCGGCTACCCCTTC.

This chain uses TRBV6-4 with TRBJ2-1, with 15 bases matching TRBD2. Germline trimming cut 9 bases from V and 5 bases from J; bases unmatched to any gene: 2. Germline assignment: CDR1 MRHNA and CDR2 SNTAGT. CDR3 length: 14 residues. CDR3 bases: TGTGCCAGTCGGACTAGCGGGGGGGACAATGAGCAGTTCTTC. As protein: CASRTSGGDNEQFF.

For the CDR3, the DNA is TGTGCCAGCAACCCTAGGAGCGGGGGGGGCACAGATACGCAGTATTTT. Protein product: CASNPRSGGGTDTQYF. The chain has TRBV5-4 and TRBJ2-3; 10 positions match TRBD2. Losses at the gene ends were 6 bases for V and 1 base for J; bases not matched to a gene: 8. The CDR3 runs 16 residues. The germline CDR1 and CDR2 sequences are SGHNT and YYREEE (reference sequence). The full variable domain, rest sourced from reference TRBV5-4 and TRBJ2-3, is ETGVTQSPTHLIKTRGQQVTLRCSSQSGHNTVSWYQQALGQGPQFIFQYYREEENGRGNFPPRFSGLQFPNYSSELNVNALELDDSALYLCASNPRSGGGTDTQYFGPGTRLTVL.

The chain joins TRBV27 to TRBJ1-2; 7 bases agree with TRBD1. Germline CDR1 MNHEY, CDR2 SMNVEV (reference sequence). Losses at the gene ends were 6 bases for V and 2 bases for J; bases not matched to a gene: 6. The CDR3 extends over 14 amino acids. The CDR3 is CASSPSQGNYGYTF. The CDR3, as DNA: TGTGCCAGCAGCCCGTCACAGGGGAACTATGGCTACACCTTC.

The V call is TRBV7-2, the J call TRBJ2-3, with 9 positions matching TRBD1. This CDR3 contains 14 residues. From germline, CDR1 is SGHTA and CDR2 FQGNSA. V lost 4 bases to trimming and J lost 5 bases; unmatched junction nucleotides: 4. The CDR3 DNA reads as TGTGCCAGCAGCTCGACAGGGGGTGTAGATACGCAGTATTTT. Translated, it gives CASSSTGGVDTQYF. Complete variable domain (other parts from reference TRBV7-2 and TRBJ2-3): GAGVSQSPSNKVTEKGKDVELRCDPISGHTALYWYRQSLGQGLEFLIYFQGNSAPDKSGLPSDRFSAERTGGSVSTLTIQRTQQEDSAVYLCASSSTGGVDTQYFGPGTRLTVL.

This clone occurred a few times. V gene TRBV6-1 combines with J gene TRBJ1-5; D might be TRBD1 (5 bases). Deletions cut 2 bases from V and 6 bases from J, with 11 bases between. Germline loops: CDR1 MNHNS, CDR2 SASEGT. The CDR3 has 14 residues. CDR3 nucleotide sequence: TGTGCCAGCAGTGAATCCCTCGGGGGTCAGCCCCAGCATTTT. This codes for CASSESLGGQPQHF.

This chain connects TRBV4-1 to TRBJ1-4; the D is unclear. The V gene lost 3 bases and the J gene lost 3 bases, with 8 bases spanning the gap. This CDR3 has 14 amino acids. Germline V gene sequence: CDR1 MGHRA, CDR2 YSYEKL. CDR3 sequence (DNA): TGCGCCAGCAGCCACAGAGGTGCTAATGAAAAACTGTTTTTT. Its protein is CASSHRGANEKLFF.